The 2 T cell receptor beta chains in this list originate from one sample, sequenced in a study of CD8 T cells in Susac syndrome. It was with random hexamers that roughly 0.45 to 1 ug RNA was reverse transcribed. Using its own MiXCR run on the immunoSEQ multiplex PCR reads, TCRdb lists one record per CDR3 protein. The sample lists approximately 120,000 distinct CDR3 sequences; about 92% were seen once. The material sequenced was CD8+ T cells from PBMCs. The receptors derive from a human donor with multiple sclerosis.

This sequence joins TRBV3-1 and TRBJ2-1; TRBD2 is a possible D gene (5 bases). This CDR3 contains 15 residues. V was cut by 1 base and J by 5 bases, with 12 bases left in between. Germline V CDR1 and CDR2: LGHDT, YNNKEL (reference sequence). CDR3 bases: TGTGCCAGCAGCCAAGCTTGGACTGGAAACAATGAGCAGTTCTTC. This encodes CASSQAWTGNNEQFF.

This sequence joins TRBV24-1 and TRBJ1-2; D is possibly TRBD1 (5 bases). CDR3 length equals 14 residues. The germline V and J ends were trimmed by 3 bases and 8 bases, with 15 bases remaining between them. CDR1 KGHDR and CDR2 SFDVKD come from the germline V gene. CDR3 amino acids: CATSDGTGRGGYTF. Written as DNA, the CDR3 is TGTGCCACCAGTGATGGGACGGGACGAGGAGGCTACACCTTC.